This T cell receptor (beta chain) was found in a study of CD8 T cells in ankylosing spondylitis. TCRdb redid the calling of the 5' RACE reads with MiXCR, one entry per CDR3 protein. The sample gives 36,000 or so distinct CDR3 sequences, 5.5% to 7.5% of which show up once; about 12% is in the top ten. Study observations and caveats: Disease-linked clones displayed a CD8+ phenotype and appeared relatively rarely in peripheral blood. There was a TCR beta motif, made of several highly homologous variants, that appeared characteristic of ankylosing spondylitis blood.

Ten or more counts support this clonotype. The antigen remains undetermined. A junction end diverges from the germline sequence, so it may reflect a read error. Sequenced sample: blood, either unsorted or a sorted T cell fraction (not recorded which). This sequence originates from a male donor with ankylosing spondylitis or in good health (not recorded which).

DNA for the CDR3: TGTGCCAGCAGGGACAGTTTTTACAGTGAGCAGTTCTTC. Its protein product is CASRDSFYSEQFF. The chain joins TRBV6-2 or TRBV6-3 to TRBJ2-1; maybe TRBD1 (6 bases). Per germline, CDR1 MNHEY and CDR2 SVGEGT. This CDR3 comprises 13 residues.